Reported below is one T cell receptor (beta chain). No antigen is known for it. TCRdb re-analysed the 5' RACE reads in MiXCR, keeping a single row per CDR3 protein. This sample yields around 400,000 distinct CDR3 sequences, of which 24% are seen a single time; 8.5% to 10% belongs to the top ten. This record belongs to a study of T-cell memory formation after mild COVID-19. Overall study context: TCR clustering was largely donor specific. Findings and limits, study-wide: Clones that contracted clustered mainly in CM and EM if CD4+ and in EMRA if CD8+. Clones shrinking from day 15 to 85 showed even CD4/CD8 mixes; later expanders tilted CD4+.

CDR3 size: 13 residues. The V end lost 6 bases, the J end lost 0 bases, and 8 bases lay between the germline ends. Germline V gene data show CDR1 as LNHNV and CDR2 as YYDKDF (reference sequence). This receptor was taken from an adult woman who had mild COVID-19 (a few samples of this study predate the infection). Cell type and time point are not known. The chain employs TRBV15 and TRBJ2-5; D possibly matches TRBD1 or TRBD2 (5 bases each). Sequencing was performed on PBMCs or a T cell subset sorted from them (not recorded which). CDR3 in amino acids: CATRGTYQETQYF. The CDR3 region has the DNA TGTGCCACCAGGGGGACGTACCAAGAGACCCAGTACTTC. Variable domain in full (rest from reference TRBV15 and TRBJ2-5): DAMVIQNPRYQVTQFGKPVTLSCSQTLNHNVMYWYQQKSSQAPKLLFHYYDKDFNNEADTPDNFQSRRPNTSFCFLDIRSPGLGDTAMYLCATRGTYQETQYFGPGTRLLVL.